The 11 T cell receptor beta chains given below trace back to one sample, sequenced in a study of somatic mutations in cytotoxic T cells in rheumatoid arthritis. TCRdb keeps only in-frame clones here, not all; method: immunoSEQ multiplex PCR. Of about 10,000 clones listed, around 74% were seen once; the top ten hold over 20%. The material sequenced was CD8+ T cells sorted from blood. Every receptor here comes from a man between 50 and 59 years old in good health.

The chain couples TRBV7-2 to TRBJ2-1, with 8 positions matching TRBD1. Germline V lookup: CDR1 SGHTA, CDR2 FQGNSA. J was trimmed by 8 bases and V by 5 bases; bases with no gene match: 8. The CDR3 contains 14 residues. CDR3 in DNA: TGTGCCAGCAGCCCCCCGGACAGGGAGGATGAGCAGTTCTTC. This codes for CASSPPDREDEQFF.

Concerning this clone itself: The germline gene is not matched at one end of the junction; a read error may be the cause. The chain has TRBV4-1 and TRBJ2-2, with a tentative D call TRBD1 (7 bases). Germline V gene data show CDR1 as MGHRA and CDR2 as YSYEKL. The CDR3 sequence is 18 residues long. Here the CDR3 reads CASGHRQGSPGGTGELFF. CDR3 nucleotide sequence: TGCGCCAGCGGCCACCGACAGGGATCCCCCGGGGGCACCGGGGAGCTGTTTTTT.

This clone was picked up a small number of times. This rearrangement joins TRBV28 to TRBJ1-2; possibly TRBD1 for D (5 bases). The CDR3 is 16 amino acids. The germline V and J ends were trimmed by 6 bases and 7 bases, with 24 bases remaining between them. In germline, CDR1 is MDHEN, CDR2 SYDVKM. The chain's CDR3 is CASSPSGAGTFSGYTF. CDR3 sequence (DNA): TGTGCCAGCAGCCCATCCGGGGCAGGGACTTTCTCTGGCTACACCTTC.

Only one count was recorded for this clone. CDR3 nucleotides: TGTGCCAGCAGCAACCCCCAGGGGGCCTGGCAGCCCCAGCATTTT. It translates to CASSNPQGAWQPQHF. V and J are TRBV28 and TRBJ1-5, with 8 bases matching TRBD1. The germline CDR1 and CDR2 sequences are MDHEN and SYDVKM. The CDR3 extends over 15 amino acids. V lost 6 bases to trimming and J lost 7 bases; unmatched junction nucleotides: 11.

This CDR3 is CASRRLIGTENTEAFF. The CDR3 DNA reads TGCGCCAGCAGACGACTGATCGGGACAGAGAACACTGAAGCTTTCTTT. The chain couples TRBV10-1 to TRBJ1-1; 7 bases are a match to TRBD1. CDR3 length equals 16 residues. Germline CDR1 reads WNHNN; CDR2 reads SYGVQD (reference sequence). Trimming removed 6 bases from V and 1 base from J; junction bases left unmatched: 11.

The V and J genes are TRBV4-3 and TRBJ1-2, with D possibly TRBD1 on 5 matching bases. The ends were cut back, 0 bases at V and 8 bases at J, with 19 bases in the middle. The germline CDR1 and CDR2 sequences are LGHNA and YSLEER. CDR3 length: 16 amino acids. The CDR3 is CASSQDGQGGMGGYTF. The CDR3 nucleotides are TGCGCCAGCAGCCAAGATGGGCAGGGAGGAATGGGGGGCTACACCTTC.

This chain uses TRBV27 with TRBJ1-1; no firm D call. CDR1 and CDR2 (germline): MNHEY, SMNVEV (reference sequence). This CDR3 comprises 13 residues. Trimming took 3 bases from V and 0 from J, leaving 5 bases between them. CDR3 sequence: CASSFTVNTEAFF. The CDR3 DNA sequence: TGTGCCAGCAGTTTTACTGTGAACACTGAAGCTTTCTTT.

The chain joins TRBV7-9 to TRBJ2-3; D call uncertain. Trimming removed 3 bases at V and 2 bases at J, with 12 bases between. This CDR3 comprises 15 residues. Germline loops: CDR1 SEHNR, CDR2 FQNEAQ (reference sequence). CDR3 DNA: TGTGCCAGCAGCTTGACACAAGTACTCACAGATACGCAGTATTTT. This codes for CASSLTQVLTDTQYF.

The chain employs TRBV4-1 and TRBJ2-7; D remains ambiguous. Trimming took off 5 bases at V and 0 bases at J, with 11 bases between the two ends. CDR1 and CDR2 from the germline V gene are MGHRA and YSYEKL. CDR3 length equals 14 residues. This chain's CDR3 is CASSKTESSYEQYF. The CDR3 DNA is TGCGCCAGCAGCAAGACGGAGAGCTCCTACGAGCAGTACTTC.

This sequence joins TRBV28 and TRBJ2-5; 7 positions match TRBD2. The CDR3 contains 17 residues. The trim removed 1 base at V and 0 bases at J, leaving 8 bases unmatched. Germline V gene data show CDR1 as MDHEN and CDR2 as SYDVKM. The DNA for the CDR3 is TGTGCCAGCAGTTTATCTAGTACTAGCGAGAACCAAGAGACCCAGTACTTC. This translates into CASSLSSTSENQETQYF.

This rearrangement joins TRBV6-5 to TRBJ1-5, with D maybe TRBD1 (6 bases). This CDR3 is built from 15 residues. Germline assignment: CDR1 MNHEY and CDR2 SVGAGI. Trimming shortened V by 6 bases and J by 11 bases, and 23 bases separated the two germline ends. CDR3 nucleotide sequence: TGTGCCAGCAGGGAGCGGGGGGCTTCCCGCGGGGCCCAGCATTTT. This sequence encodes CASRERGASRGAQHF.